This TCR beta chain was sequenced during a study of CD8+CD57+ T cells in acquired aplastic anemia. Whole-study context: Sorted cells (CD4+ and CD8+) yielded DNA amounts that averaged around 3.5 ug.

CDR3 size: 14 residues. The germline V gene encodes CDR1 MNHEY and CDR2 SVGAGI. V was pared by 1 base and J by 6 bases, with 11 bases between. Genomic DNA templated the TCR beta VDJ and CDR3 profiling. MiXCR, applied by TCRdb to the reads, yields one record per CDR3 protein. The table has fewer than 150,000 distinct CDR3 sequences, around 50% seen once. The study's findings and limits: Patient and control CD8+ Simpson's diversity was not significantly different.

This clonotype was recorded at least ten times. Its antigen is still unknown. This receptor was obtained from a human donor in good health, serving as a control. The chain joins TRBV6-5 to TRBJ2-3; D tentatively fits TRBD1 or TRBD2 (6 bases each). The sample comprised sorted CD4+, CD8+, or CD8+CD57+ T cells (not recorded which) from PBMCs. The CDR3 region has the DNA TGTGCCAGCAGTTACTGGGGGGCGGGGGATACGCAGTATTTT. Protein: CASSYWGAGDTQYF.